The clone carrying this T cell receptor beta chain is a singleton in its sample. PCR was performed using 60 Vbeta and 13 Jbeta primers. Some clones are missing from TCRdb's copy, which holds only in-frame ones; the method was immunoSEQ multiplex PCR. Among 75,000 to 90,000 clones, 65% to 75% were seen once, and the ten largest hold roughly 4.2%. Donors consisted of healthy bone marrow donors. The data stem from a study of cytomegalovirus exposure and HLA in healthy donors. The sequence was collected from a man aged 55 to 69 in good health and CMV-seronegative. The sequenced sample consisted of PBMCs.

The CDR3, as DNA: TGCGCCAGCAGTAACAGGATCTCCAACACCGGGGAGCTGTTTTTT. This encodes CASSNRISNTGELFF. This chain links TRBV10-2 with TRBJ2-2, with D possibly being TRBD1 (5 bases). With 5 bases removed from V and 2 bases from J, the gap between germline ends came to 12 bases. CDR3 length: 15 residues. CDR1 is WSHSY and CDR2 is SAAADI in the germline V gene.